A single sample is the source of the 19 T cell receptor beta chains below, sequenced in a study of blood T cell repertoires in COVID-19. The method was immunoSEQ multiplex PCR; TCRdb's version includes in-frame clones alone and lacks a portion of them. The sample contains roughly 230,000 clones, about 86% of which appear only once. Sequencing used PBMCs or T cells enriched from blood (not recorded which). Every receptor here comes from a man in his fifties who had recovered from COVID-19.

The V call is TRBV19, the J call TRBJ2-5; 8 bases align to TRBD1. CDR3 size: 15 residues. J was trimmed by 3 bases and V by 5 bases; bases with no gene match: 8. Germline-derived CDR1 and CDR2 are LNHDA and SQIVND (reference sequence). CDR3 DNA sequence: TGTGCCAGTAGTTCCCCAGGGGGCATGGAAGAGACCCAGTACTTC. Translation: CASSSPGGMEETQYF.

The chain couples TRBV15 to TRBJ1-2; D not certain. V lost 1 base and J lost 4, with 7 bases in between. CDR1 LNHNV and CDR2 YYDKDF come from the germline V gene (reference sequence). CDR3 length: 13 amino acids. DNA for the CDR3: TGTGCCACCAGCAGAGCCCGGTCCTATGGCTACACCTTC. It codes for CATSRARSYGYTF.

The chain uses TRBV6-5 and TRBJ1-5; 7 nucleotides line up with TRBD1. The V and J ends lost 5 bases and 1 base, in that order; junction bases with no gene match: 5. The CDR3 totals 15 residues. The germline CDR1 and CDR2 sequences are MNHEY and SVGAGI. CDR3 coding DNA: TGTGCCAGCAGTCGGACAGGTTGGAGCAATCAGCCCCAGCATTTT. This translates into CASSRTGWSNQPQHF.

The J gene is TRBJ1-2, the V gene TRBV6-1, with TRBD1 matching 8 bases. CDR3 length: 15 residues. The V and J ends lost 0 bases and 8 bases, in that order; junction bases with no gene match: 8. Germline V gene sequence: CDR1 MNHNS, CDR2 SASEGT. The CDR3 DNA sequence: TGTGCCAGCAGTGAAGCCGGCGGACAGGGACGAGGCTACACCTTC. Its translation is CASSEAGGQGRGYTF.

V is TRBV27 and J is TRBJ2-1; TRBD2 might be the D (6 bases). Germline lookup yields CDR1 MNHEY and CDR2 SMNVEV (reference sequence). There are 13 residues in the CDR3. Trimming removed 7 bases at V and 9 bases at J, with 16 bases between. The CDR3 coding sequence is TGTGCCAGCATGGGGGGAGGTTGGGTTGAGCAGTTCTTC. Translation: CASMGGGWVEQFF.

V and J are TRBV6-4 and TRBJ2-1; the match to TRBD2 covers 8 bases. The V gene's germline CDR1 is MRHNA and CDR2 SNTAGT. This CDR3 is built from 15 residues. The V gene end was trimmed by 2 bases and the J gene end by 5 bases; junction bases not matched to a gene: 5. The CDR3 loop reads CASSDQAGEDNEQFF. The CDR3 nucleotides are TGTGCCAGCAGTGACCAAGCGGGGGAAGACAATGAGCAGTTCTTC.

The CDR3 DNA reads as TGTGCCAGCGGCGGGTTCACCTACGAGCAGTACTTC. It codes for CASGGFTYEQYF. The chain has TRBV2 and TRBJ2-7, with TRBD2 as a possible D gene (5 bases). The germline V gene has CDR1 SNHLY and CDR2 FYNNEI. This CDR3 comprises 12 residues. V gave up 8 bases and J gave up 2 bases, with 10 bases separating them.

The chain recombines TRBV7-9 with TRBJ1-6; tentative D call: TRBD1 (6 bases). The germline CDR1 and CDR2 sequences are SEHNR and FQNEAQ (reference sequence). V was pared by 2 bases and J by 4 bases, with 9 bases between. The length of the CDR3 is 15 residues. DNA of the CDR3: TGTGCCAGCAGCTTATCGGACAGATATAATTCACCCCTCCACTTT. Translating gives CASSLSDRYNSPLHF.

V usage is TRBV6-5 and J usage is TRBJ2-6, with a tentative D call TRBD1 (6 bases). V was shortened by 8 bases and J by 2 bases, with 13 bases between the two germline ends. The CDR3 covers 15 residues. Germline values: CDR1 MNHEY, CDR2 SVGAGI. The CDR3 DNA sequence: TGTGCCAGCCGCACAGGGACGACTGGGGCCAACGTCCTGACTTTC. It is translated as CASRTGTTGANVLTF.

This chain joins TRBV15 and TRBJ1-4; tentatively, D is TRBD1 (5 bases). V lost 3 bases, J lost 3 bases, and 11 bases lay in between. CDR3 length: 15 amino acids. CDR1 and CDR2 from the germline V gene are LNHNV and YYDKDF (reference sequence). The CDR3 DNA reads as TGTGCCACCAGCAGCCTCGGGACTGCTAATGAAAAACTGTTTTTT. It is translated as CATSSLGTANEKLFF.

V and J are TRBV29-1 and TRBJ1-5, with a possible D match to TRBD1 (5 bases). CDR3 length equals 13 residues. CDR1 and CDR2 from the germline V gene are SQVTM and ANQGSEA. The germline V and J ends were trimmed by 4 bases and 6 bases, with 13 bases remaining between them. CDR3 nucleotides: TGCAGCGTTGCGATGGGAAGGGGTCAGCCCCAGCATTTT. This gives the protein CSVAMGRGQPQHF.

The genes are TRBV9 and TRBJ1-2; D is unresolved. This CDR3 is 14 amino acids long. V lost 0 bases, J lost 3 bases, and 9 bases lay in between. Germline CDR1 and CDR2: SGDLS and YYNGEE. CDR3 sequence (DNA): TGTGCCAGCAGCGTAGGATGGTCGGACTATGGCTACACCTTC. Encoded protein: CASSVGWSDYGYTF.

A note on this clone: This same CDR3 is encoded by further DNA sequences in the sample. This chain uses TRBV18 with TRBJ1-5; D gene ambiguous. The CDR3 spans 13 residues. V lost 3 bases to trimming and J lost 7 bases, with 10 bases between them. Germline V gene lookup returns CDR1 KGHSH and CDR2 LQKENI. The CDR3 bases are TGTGCCAGCTCACCCGGAGGGAACCAGCCCCAGCATTTT. It yields the protein CASSPGGNQPQHF.

The chain has TRBV28 and TRBJ2-1, with 8 bases identical to TRBD2. The CDR3 runs 15 residues. The V gene end was trimmed by 3 bases and the J gene end by 8 bases; junction bases not matched to a gene: 9. Germline V CDR1 and CDR2: MDHEN, SYDVKM. DNA of the CDR3: TGTGCCAGCAGTTTGTCGGGCGGGAGGACCGATGAGCAGTTCTTC. Translated, it gives CASSLSGGRTDEQFF. Complete variable domain (other parts from reference TRBV28 and TRBJ2-1): DVKVTQSSRYLVKRTGEKVFLECVQDMDHENMFWYRQDPGLGLRLIYFSYDVKMKEKGDIPEGYSVSREKKERFSLILESASTNQTSMYLCASSLSGGRTDEQFFGPGTRLTVL.

The chain has TRBV28 and TRBJ2-1, with TRBD2 matching 8 bases. The CDR3 contains 14 residues. CDR1 MDHEN and CDR2 SYDVKM come from the germline V gene. Losses at the gene ends were 6 bases for V and 10 bases for J; bases not matched to a gene: 11. The DNA of the CDR3 is TGTGCCAGCAGGTCGACTAGCGCGCCTGGGGAGCAGTTCTTC. Its protein is CASRSTSAPGEQFF.

This clone was counted between two and nine times. The rearrangement joins TRBV3-1 (or the pseudogene TRBV3-2) to TRBJ1-5; perhaps TRBD1 as D (6 bases). Trimming removed 2 bases from V and 4 bases from J, with 12 bases in between. This CDR3 is built from 15 residues. CDR1 is LGHDT, CDR2 YNNKEL, per germline (reference sequence). For the CDR3, the DNA is TGTGCCAGCAGCCAATATGGGACACAAAATCAGCCCCAGCATTTT. Amino acid sequence: CASSQYGTQNQPQHF.

The chain joins TRBV5-6 to TRBJ2-2; a weak D match, TRBD2 (6 bases). V gave up 4 bases and J gave up 1 base, with 11 bases separating them. The CDR3 loop spans 15 amino acids. The germline gives CDR1 SGHDT, CDR2 YYEEEE. The CDR3 is CASSLTSWNTGELFF. The CDR3, as DNA: TGTGCCAGCAGCCTTACTAGCTGGAACACCGGGGAGCTGTTTTTT.

The chain couples TRBV30 to TRBJ1-2, with D perhaps matching TRBD1 (5 bases). The CDR3 has 12 amino acids. V was pared by 1 base and J by 3 bases, with 6 bases between. The germline V gene encodes CDR1 GTSNPN and CDR2 SVGIG (reference sequence). The CDR3 region is CAWSEGHYGYTF. DNA of the CDR3: TGTGCCTGGAGTGAGGGGCACTATGGCTACACCTTC.

The J gene is TRBJ2-1, the V gene TRBV7-9; 9 nucleotides match TRBD2. Losses at the gene ends were 7 bases for V and 14 bases for J; bases not matched to a gene: 18. Germline CDR1 reads SEHNR; CDR2 reads FQNEAQ (reference sequence). The CDR3 runs 15 residues. DNA for the CDR3: TGTGCCAGCATCAGTGAGGCGGGGGGGCTCGCGCGCGAGTTCTTC. Amino acid sequence: CASISEAGGLAREFF. Using reference TRBV7-9 and TRBJ2-1 for the parts outside the CDR3, the full variable domain is DTGVSQNPRHKITKRGQNVTFRCDPISEHNRLYWYRQTLGQGPEFLTYFQNEAQLEKSRLLSDRFSAERPKGSFSTLEIQRTEQGDSAMYLCASISEAGGLAREFFGPGTRLTVL.